These 30 T cell receptor beta chains were sequenced from one sample in a study of technical replicates of blood from several donors. Produced via immunoSEQ multiplex PCR; TCRdb's table is partial and in-frame only. The sample contains about 8,000 clones, roughly 90% of which appear only once. The sequenced material came from PBMCs. The receptors come from a human donor in good health.

The chain couples TRBV5-4 to TRBJ2-3; 11 nucleotides agree with TRBD2. Germline V gene sequence: CDR1 SGHNT, CDR2 YYREEE (reference sequence). The CDR3 contains 18 residues. V shed 2 bases and J 5 bases; nucleotides not matched to a gene: 13. This chain's CDR3 is CASSFGLAGNHAGDTQYF. As DNA, the CDR3 is TGTGCCAGCAGCTTCGGACTAGCGGGTAACCACGCGGGAGATACGCAGTATTTT.

The chain links TRBV5-1 to TRBJ1-1; 9 bases align to TRBD1. The CDR3 has 16 amino acids. Germline V lookup: CDR1 SGHRS, CDR2 YFSETQ. V dropped 2 bases and J dropped 1; count of bases not matched to a gene: 6. CDR3 loop: CASSFLPGQGNTEAFF. In nucleotides, the CDR3 is TGCGCCAGCAGCTTTTTACCGGGACAGGGGAACACTGAAGCTTTCTTT.

The count of this clone is one. The chain is built from TRBV7-8 and TRBJ1-1; 8 positions agree with TRBD1. Unmatched junction bases numbered 2, after V lost 3 bases and J lost 2 bases. Germline CDR1 is SGHVS and CDR2 is FQNEAQ. The CDR3 covers 14 residues. The CDR3 is CASSFGQGNTEAFF. The CDR3 coding sequence is TGTGCCAGCAGCTTCGGACAGGGTAACACTGAAGCTTTCTTT.

The J gene is TRBJ2-7, the V gene TRBV25-1; D unclear. This CDR3 comprises 13 residues. The V gene lost 2 bases and the J gene lost 0 bases, with 5 bases spanning the gap. Germline V gene sequence: CDR1 MGHDK, CDR2 SYGVNS. CDR3 coding DNA: TGTGCCAGCAGTGAAGCTAACTCCTACGAGCAGTACTTC. This codes for CASSEANSYEQYF.

J is TRBJ2-7 and V is TRBV6-1; 10 bases fit TRBD2. Germline trimming cut 1 base from V and 1 base from J; bases unmatched to any gene: 1. This CDR3 has 15 residues. Per the germline V gene, CDR1 is MNHNS and CDR2 is SASEGT. The CDR3 here is CASSEELAGSYEQYF. The DNA of the CDR3 is TGTGCCAGCAGTGAAGAACTAGCGGGATCCTACGAGCAGTACTTC.

This rearrangement joins TRBV4-2 to TRBJ2-5; a possible D gene is TRBD1 (5 bases). Trimming left V 1 base short and J 1 base short, with 10 bases between. There are 15 residues in the CDR3. The germline gives CDR1 LGHNA, CDR2 YNFKEQ. For the CDR3, the DNA is TGTGCCAGCAGCCAAGGGTCAGGGCCCCAAGAGACCCAGTACTTC. Protein product: CASSQGSGPQETQYF.

The chain joins TRBV25-1 to TRBJ2-3, with 11 bases fitting TRBD2. V shed 6 bases and J 4 bases; nucleotides not matched to a gene: 3. CDR1 is MGHDK, CDR2 SYGVNS, per germline. The CDR3 spans 14 residues. CDR3 region: CASRTSGKPDTQYF. CDR3 nucleotide sequence: TGTGCCAGCAGGACTAGCGGGAAACCAGATACGCAGTATTTT.

This chain uses TRBV5-1 with TRBJ2-2, with D unclear. This CDR3 has 14 residues. The germline CDR1 and CDR2 sequences are SGHRS and YFSETQ. The ends were cut back, 2 bases at V and 2 bases at J, with 7 bases in the middle. This CDR3 is CASSFWANTGELFF. The CDR3 region has the DNA TGCGCCAGCAGCTTTTGGGCAAACACCGGGGAGCTGTTTTTT.

This clone occurred once. The chain links TRBV7-9 to TRBJ2-3; unclear D gene. Germline V lookup: CDR1 SEHNR, CDR2 FQNEAQ (reference sequence). V gave up 3 bases and J gave up 3 bases, with 4 bases separating them. The CDR3 runs 12 residues. Here the CDR3 reads CASSFETDTQYF. The CDR3, as DNA: TGTGCCAGCAGCTTTGAGACAGATACGCAGTATTTT.

The chain joins TRBV5-1 to TRBJ2-3; tentatively, D is TRBD1 (5 bases). Trimming cost V 0 bases and J 1 base, with 9 bases left between them. The CDR3 is made up of 15 amino acids. CDR1 and CDR2 from the germline V gene are SGHRS and YFSETQ. This CDR3 reads CASSLAGSRTDTQYF. The CDR3 region has the DNA TGCGCCAGCAGCTTGGCAGGGTCCCGCACAGATACGCAGTATTTT.

A few counts support this clone. V and J are TRBV5-1 and TRBJ2-7, with 8 positions matching TRBD1. The CDR3 length is 15 residues. J lost 2 bases, V lost 3 bases, and 7 bases had no gene match. CDR1 and CDR2 (germline): SGHRS, YFSETQ. Here the CDR3 DNA reads TGCGCCAGCAGCTCCGGGGACAGGTTTCCCTACGAGCAGTACTTC. Its protein product is CASSSGDRFPYEQYF.

The rearrangement joins TRBV21-1 to TRBJ2-5; the table's TRBD2 call for D was not verified on the DNA. TRBV21-1 is given as a pseudogene. The CDR3 covers 12 residues. CDR3 DNA: TGTGCCAGCAGCAAAGAAGAGGAGACCCAGTACTTC. It yields the protein CASSKEEETQYF.

The chain joins TRBV25-1 to TRBJ1-2, with D unresolved. The CDR3 has 14 residues. Germline assignment: CDR1 MGHDK and CDR2 SYGVNS. Trimming cost V 1 base and J 4 bases, with 10 bases left between them. CDR3 loop: CASSESPTAYGYTF. CDR3 DNA: TGTGCCAGCAGTGAATCCCCCACAGCCTATGGCTACACCTTC.

The V call is TRBV19, the J call TRBJ1-2; no firm D call. CDR1 and CDR2 (germline): LNHDA, SQIVND (reference sequence). The V end was cut by 5 bases, the J end by 4 bases, with 11 bases between. CDR3 size: 13 residues. CDR3 sequence (DNA): TGTGCCAGTAGTGCCGGGATTCTCTATGGCTACACCTTC. Encoded protein: CASSAGILYGYTF.

This rearrangement joins TRBV19 to TRBJ2-7; 8 nucleotides align to TRBD1. V lost 6 bases, J lost 3 bases, and 10 bases stayed unmatched. The germline V gene has CDR1 LNHDA and CDR2 SQIVND (reference sequence). This CDR3 spans 15 amino acids. The CDR3 reads CASSKTGTGLYEQYF. Written as DNA, the CDR3 is TGTGCCAGTAGCAAAACCGGGACAGGACTCTACGAGCAGTACTTC.

The CDR3 DNA sequence: TGTGCCAGCAGACGGACTAGCGAGCCCCCAGATACGCAGTATTTT. It codes for CASRRTSEPPDTQYF. The chain uses TRBV27 and TRBJ2-3; TRBD2 agrees at 9 bases. V was clipped by 6 bases and J by 4 bases; unmatched bases: 8. The CDR3 is 15 residues long. The germline V gene has CDR1 MNHEY and CDR2 SMNVEV (reference sequence).

The chain carries TRBV5-4 and TRBJ2-7, with 7 nucleotides matching TRBD2. Germline assignment: CDR1 SGHNT and CDR2 YYREEE (reference sequence). This CDR3 has 16 amino acids. The junction had 16 bases not matched to a gene; V was cut back by 4 bases and J by 6 bases. CDR3 region: CASSLAPTSPVGEQYF. The CDR3 DNA is TGTGCCAGCAGCCTAGCCCCGACTAGCCCCGTGGGCGAGCAGTACTTC.

This chain connects TRBV2 to TRBJ2-7; 9 positions agree with TRBD1. Germline CDR1 and CDR2: SNHLY and FYNNEI. V was pared by 7 bases and J by 4 bases, with 8 bases of the junction left unmatched. This CDR3 spans 14 amino acids. The CDR3 nucleotides read TGTGCCAGCACCCAACAGGGGGCAAGTTACGAGCAGTACTTC. As protein: CASTQQGASYEQYF.

This chain connects TRBV7-9 to TRBJ2-7; TRBD2 matches at 10 bases. Germline lookup yields CDR1 SEHNR and CDR2 FQNEAQ (reference sequence). The CDR3 extends over 15 amino acids. The V segment lost 1 base and the J segment 3 bases; nucleotides outside the gene matches: 3. CDR3 region: CASSLVLAGNYEQYF. DNA of the CDR3: TGTGCCAGCAGCTTAGTACTAGCGGGAAACTACGAGCAGTACTTC.

J is TRBJ2-2 and V is TRBV6-1, with 7 bases that match TRBD2. This CDR3 region has 14 residues. The trim removed 6 bases at V and 7 bases at J, leaving 8 bases unmatched. Germline V gives CDR1 MNHNS, CDR2 SASEGT. For the CDR3, the DNA is TGTGCCAGCAGCACTTCGGGGGAGGGCGGGGAGCTGTTTTTT. This encodes CASSTSGEGGELFF.

This chain connects TRBV7-9 to TRBJ1-1, with a possible D match to TRBD1 (5 bases). The CDR3 has 14 residues. The V and J ends lost 5 bases and 1 base respectively, with 11 bases between them. Germline V lookup: CDR1 SEHNR, CDR2 FQNEAQ (reference sequence). The CDR3 coding sequence is TGTGCCAGCAGCCTACAGGTGCCGAACACTGAAGCTTTCTTT. The encoded protein is CASSLQVPNTEAFF.

The V call is TRBV12-1, the J call TRBJ1-1. TRBV12-1 is shown as a pseudogene. The CDR3 loop spans 14 amino acids. CDR3 loop: CASSFAPPGAEAFF. The CDR3 DNA follows: TGTGCCAGCAGCTTTGCGCCCCCCGGGGCTGAAGCTTTCTTT.

This clone showed up just once. The chain joins TRBV28 to TRBJ2-3; D gene uncertain. CDR3 length: 12 residues. Trimming shortened V by 5 bases and J by 2 bases, and 5 bases separated the two germline ends. Germline CDR1 and CDR2: MDHEN and SYDVKM. The CDR3 DNA follows: TGTGCCAGCAGTCCTTCCACAGATACGCAGTATTTT. Translating gives CASSPSTDTQYF.

The chain links TRBV6-1 to TRBJ1-2; a weak D match, TRBD1 (5 bases). CDR1 is MNHNS and CDR2 is SASEGT in the germline V gene. The germline V and J ends were trimmed by 2 bases and 6 bases, with 16 bases remaining between them. This CDR3 has 15 residues. CDR3 amino acids: CASSEPLAGNDGYTF. As DNA, the CDR3 is TGTGCCAGCAGTGAACCCCTGGCAGGGAATGATGGCTACACCTTC.

This clone was counted between two and nine times. V gene TRBV11-2 combines with J gene TRBJ2-7; 7 positions match TRBD1. The CDR3 has 15 amino acids. V shed 1 base and J 3 bases; nucleotides not matched to a gene: 6. The V gene's germline CDR1 is SGHAT and CDR2 FQNNGV. The CDR3 sequence is CASSLGTGYVYEQYF. As DNA, the CDR3 is TGTGCCAGCAGCTTAGGGACAGGTTACGTCTACGAGCAGTACTTC.

The genes are TRBV5-4 and TRBJ2-7; 7 nucleotides match TRBD1. Germline V gives CDR1 SGHNT, CDR2 YYREEE (reference sequence). V lost 4 bases and J lost 2; bases outside the gene matches: 6. The CDR3 length is 14 residues. Here the CDR3 reads CASSNDRAPYEQYF. The CDR3 coding sequence is TGTGCCAGCAGCAACGACAGGGCCCCCTACGAGCAGTACTTC.

The chain is built from TRBV29-1 and TRBJ1-1; 7 bases match TRBD1. Germline lookup yields CDR1 SQVTM and CDR2 ANQGSEA. The CDR3 length is 12 residues. The V and J ends lost 5 bases and 3 bases, in that order; junction bases with no gene match: 3. CDR3: CSVNTGDTEAFF. The DNA for the CDR3 is TGCAGCGTTAATACAGGGGACACTGAAGCTTTCTTT.

This chain joins TRBV7-6 and TRBJ2-1; 10 bases are a match to TRBD2. CDR3 length: 15 amino acids. Germline V gene data show CDR1 as SGHVS and CDR2 as FNYEAQ. V shed 3 bases and J 5 bases; nucleotides not matched to a gene: 4. CDR3 nucleotides: TGTGCCAGCAGCTTGGTCGGGACTAGCGACAATGAGCAGTTCTTC. Translated, it gives CASSLVGTSDNEQFF.

This clone came up once. This rearrangement joins TRBV4-2 to TRBJ2-7; 11 nucleotides line up with TRBD2. The CDR3 contains 16 residues. The ends lost 0 bases at V and 4 bases at J; junction bases unmatched: 5. Per germline, CDR1 LGHNA and CDR2 YNFKEQ. This chain's CDR3 is CASSQDSSGRLYEQYF. The DNA for the CDR3 is TGTGCCAGCAGCCAAGATTCTAGCGGGAGGTTGTACGAGCAGTACTTC.

This chain uses TRBV29-1 with TRBJ2-7, with 11 positions matching TRBD2. The germline gives CDR1 SQVTM, CDR2 ANQGSEA. The CDR3 totals 13 residues. Trimming took 5 bases from V and 1 from J; bases not matched to a gene: 1. The CDR3 here is CSVLAGGSYEQYF. The CDR3, as DNA: TGCAGCGTTCTAGCGGGAGGTTCCTACGAGCAGTACTTC.